This T cell receptor (beta chain) appears in the sequencing data of a study of T cells expressing NK-cell markers. Overall study context: The study sequenced eight donors, seven HCMV-seropositive and one seronegative.

Reanalyzing the 5' RACE reads, TCRdb keeps one entry per CDR3 protein, without DNA. Its listing shows about 440,000 distinct CDR3 sequences. The CDR3 has 13 amino acids. CDR1 and CDR2 (germline): SGHRS, YFSETQ. This clonotype originated in a woman between 18 and 75 years old in good health. The V call is TRBV5-1, the J call TRBJ1-3. The sequenced sample consisted of blood T cells: a sorted CD56 or NKG2C T cell subset, CD4+ or CD8+ T cells, or bulk PBMC T cells (not recorded which). CDR3 loop: CASSLDSGNTIYF.